This T cell receptor beta chain derives from a study of OX40 agonist ivuxolimab in advanced cancers. In the study overall: Patients in dose escalation had liver, melanoma, kidney or head and neck cancers. Study observations and caveats: Also showing low normalized T-cell clonal expansion were some of the nonresponders.

Regarding this clone: Its cognate antigen is unknown.

Some clones are missing from TCRdb's copy, which holds only in-frame ones; the method was immunoSEQ multiplex PCR. The data show over 35,000 clones, roughly 91% seen once. The CDR3 extends over 14 amino acids. The V end lost 5 bases, the J end lost 7 bases, and 18 bases lay between the germline ends. Germline CDR1 is SGHTA and CDR2 is FQGTGA. The sample here was CD4+ or CD8+ T cells sorted from blood, taken in a trial of the OX40 agonist ivuxolimab. This TCR was recovered from an adult with an advanced solid tumor such as melanoma, head and neck, liver or kidney cancer. The J gene is TRBJ2-7, the V gene TRBV7-3; a possible D gene is TRBD1 (5 bases). The CDR3 DNA follows: TGTGCCAGCAGCCTCCGTCCGACAGAAGCGGAGCAGTACTTC. Translated: CASSLRPTEAEQYF.